Listed below are T cell receptor beta chains from one sample, sequenced in a study of cytomegalovirus exposure and HLA in healthy donors. The protocol was immunoSEQ multiplex PCR, while the TCRdb copy is restricted to in-frame clones and leaves out a portion. The sample carries 200,000 or so clones, over 75% recorded once. Sequences were obtained from PBMCs. The receptors were sampled from a woman aged 30 to 39 in good health and CMV-seronegative. The CDR3 runs from the conserved cysteine through the conserved F or W. Size is stated for part of the rows, as once, few or many counts, or as a class when the clone is expanded.

v_gene	abundance	CDR3aa
TRBV7-9	-	CASSSGASSGTEAFF
TRBV5-1	-	CASSLDRPTYEQYF
TRBV5-1	-	CASSPGLRSEQFF
TRBV6-6	-	CASRLTSGRFNEQFF
TRBV30	-	CAWSVPGRETQYF
TRBV9	-	CASSAQIATNEKLFF
TRBV27	-	CASSLSPGTNVNEQYF
TRBV6-5	-	CASRVGGLSYNEQFF
TRBV7-9	-	CASSLHGNTEAFF
TRBV27	-	CAGSLNRENQPQHF
TRBV7-2	few	CASSAGSYEQYF
TRBV5-6	once	CASSPGTIDEQYF
TRBV18	-	CASSTGEETQYF
TRBV9	few	CASSVGVRGNTEAFF
TRBV27	-	CASRVGSSYNEQFF
TRBV7-8	-	CASSSLDRTGQETQYF
TRBV18	-	CASSPPYAGAGNEQFF
TRBV6-5	few	CASSYRDRVYEQYF
TRBV19	-	CASSIAGLAETYEQYF
TRBV30	-	CAWSDRGPGNTIYF
TRBV2	-	CASRAGGRDTQYF
TRBV10-3	-	CAIRVGQGNSPLHF
TRBV7-3	-	CASSLIPAGGQAGELFF
TRBV18	-	CASATMGALGNTIYF
TRBV5-4	-	CASSPGGPYNEQFF
TRBV6-1	-	CASSEAGGHGYTF
TRBV27	-	CASSNRDRGTYEQYF
TRBV5-1	-	CASSPTGSNYGYTF
TRBV5-6	once	CASSSRQRLTDTQYF
TRBV7-2	-	CASSLGVSVGQYF
TRBV5-1	few	CASSLGSGTGTVDTQYF
TRBV27	-	CASSYRLRLDRVGNTIYF
TRBV7-2	few	CASSLRGGTEAFF
TRBV4-1	-	CASSQDAPLGLGQYF
TRBV28	-	CASTPVAGGPQETQYF
TRBV6-6	few	CASRYPGHNNSPLHF
TRBV7-9	once	CASSRTSGRDTQYF
TRBV11-3	-	CASSPGTRDDEQFF
TRBV5-1	-	CASARVAGGQETQYF
TRBV29-1	-	CSAFRRSGAFF
TRBV29-1	-	CSVEDGTGLSGELFF
TRBV18	-	CASGLGQKLGEQYF
TRBV19	few	CASSTPRGGHSNEQFF
TRBV11-2	-	CASSLSVPPYEQYF
TRBV7-9	-	CASREGTGSLEAFF
TRBV19	-	CASSIQGQGSSYEQYF
TRBV6-6	-	CASSYPPGQGNEKLFF
TRBV28	-	CASSFLNRELVGYTF
TRBV15	-	CATSQSRTSGRDKSHEQYF
TRBV6-1	-	CASSEYGVLLDTEAFF
TRBV6-5	-	CASSWGGGYTF
TRBV6-5	-	CASSVRGYYEQYF
TRBV18	-	CASSRNKRGGEETQYF
TRBV7-2	-	CASSSDRERPQHF
TRBV29-1	-	CSVSPGQGNSPLHF